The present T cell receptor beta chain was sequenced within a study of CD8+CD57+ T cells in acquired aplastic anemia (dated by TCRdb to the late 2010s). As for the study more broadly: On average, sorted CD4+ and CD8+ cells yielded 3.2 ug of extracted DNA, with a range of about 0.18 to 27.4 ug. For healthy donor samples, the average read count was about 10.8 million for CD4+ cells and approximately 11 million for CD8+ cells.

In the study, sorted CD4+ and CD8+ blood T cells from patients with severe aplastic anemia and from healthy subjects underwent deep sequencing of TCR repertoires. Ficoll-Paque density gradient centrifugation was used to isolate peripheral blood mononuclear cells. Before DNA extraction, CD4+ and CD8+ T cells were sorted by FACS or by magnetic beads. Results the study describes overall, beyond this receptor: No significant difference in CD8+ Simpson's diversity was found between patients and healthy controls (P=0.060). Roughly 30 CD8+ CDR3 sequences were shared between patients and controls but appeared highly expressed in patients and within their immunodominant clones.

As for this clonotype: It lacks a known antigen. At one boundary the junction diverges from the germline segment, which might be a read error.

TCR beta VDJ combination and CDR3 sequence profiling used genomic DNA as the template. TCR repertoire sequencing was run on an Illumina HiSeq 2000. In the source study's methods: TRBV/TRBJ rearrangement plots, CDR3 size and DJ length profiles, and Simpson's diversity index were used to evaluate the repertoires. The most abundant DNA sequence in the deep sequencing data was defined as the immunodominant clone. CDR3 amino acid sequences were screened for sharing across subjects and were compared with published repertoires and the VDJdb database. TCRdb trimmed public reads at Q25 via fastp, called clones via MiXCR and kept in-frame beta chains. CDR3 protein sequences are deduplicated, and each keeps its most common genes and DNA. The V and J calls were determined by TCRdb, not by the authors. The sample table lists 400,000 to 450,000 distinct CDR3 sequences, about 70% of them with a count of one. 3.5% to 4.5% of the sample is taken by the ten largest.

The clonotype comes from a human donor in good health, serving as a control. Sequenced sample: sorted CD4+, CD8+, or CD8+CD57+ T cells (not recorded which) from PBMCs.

The nucleotides read TGTGCCAGCAGACCCGGCGGGGAAGGGCCCCTCCACTTTTTC. This yields the protein CASRPGGEGPLHFF. The sequence joins TRBV7-2 to TRBJ2-7; D gene: possibly TRBD2, on 6 matching bases. The CDR3 spans 14 residues, from the cysteine through the phenylalanine. The sequence is cut down to CDR3 DNA, 42 bases in frame from base 1. CDR1 and CDR2 were assigned from the germline V gene as SGHTA and FQGNSA.